Presented here are 10 T cell receptor beta chains from one specimen sequenced in a study of cytomegalovirus exposure and HLA in healthy donors. PCR amplification relied on 60 Vbeta primers (plus 13 Jbeta primers). Here immunoSEQ multiplex PCR was the method, and the copy in TCRdb shows in-frame clones only, minus some. Its table lists 65,000 to 90,000 clones. Material: PBMCs. The receptors come from a female donor in good health and CMV-seropositive.

J is TRBJ2-2 and V is TRBV5-1; D ambiguous. CDR1 is SGHRS and CDR2 is YFSETQ in the germline V gene. V lost 2 bases and J lost 2, with 7 bases in between. The CDR3 has 14 amino acids. The CDR3 region is CASSFSLNTGELFF. Here the CDR3 DNA reads TGCGCCAGCAGCTTCTCGCTAAACACCGGGGAGCTGTTTTTT.

CDR3 nucleotides: TGTGCCAGCAGTTTATCCCCGGGACAGACACTCACTAACTATGGCTACACCTTC. Translated: CASSLSPGQTLTNYGYTF. This chain joins TRBV28 and TRBJ1-2; the match to TRBD1 covers 7 bases. The CDR3 runs to 18 residues. V was clipped by 1 base and J by 0 bases; unmatched bases: 11. Germline V gene data show CDR1 as MDHEN and CDR2 as SYDVKM.

The chain uses TRBV14 and TRBJ2-7, with TRBD1 matching 8 bases. This CDR3 is built from 16 residues. The ends lost 2 bases at V and 6 bases at J; junction bases unmatched: 12. The germline gives CDR1 SGHDN, CDR2 FVKESK. This CDR3 is CASSQHLGQGAPEQYF. CDR3 sequence (DNA): TGTGCCAGCAGCCAACATTTAGGACAGGGCGCCCCCGAGCAGTACTTC. The complete variable domain, with remaining parts taken from reference TRBV14 and TRBJ2-7, reads EAGVTQFPSHSVIEKGQTVTLRCDPISGHDNLYWYRRVMGKEIKFLLHFVKESKQDESGMPNNRFLAERTGGTYSTLKVQPAELEDSGVYFCASSQHLGQGAPEQYFGPGTRLTVT.

This sequence joins TRBV5-1 and TRBJ2-2, with a weak D call TRBD1 (6 bases). V lost 1 base and J lost 1, with 8 bases in between. The CDR3 spans 15 residues. Germline-derived CDR1 and CDR2 are SGHRS and YFSETQ. Written as DNA, the CDR3 is TGCGCCAGCAGCTTGAACAGGGAGAACACCGGGGAGCTGTTTTTT. Translated, it gives CASSLNRENTGELFF.

The chain uses TRBV4-3 and TRBJ2-1, with 10 nucleotides matching TRBD1. J was trimmed by 5 bases and V by 0 bases; bases with no gene match: 10. CDR1 and CDR2 (germline): LGHNA, YSLEER. The length of the CDR3 is 18 residues. The CDR3 sequence is CASSQDPPGQGRDNEQFF. The CDR3, as DNA: TGCGCCAGCAGCCAAGATCCACCGGGACAGGGGAGGGACAATGAGCAGTTCTTC.

V and J are TRBV9 and TRBJ2-7; no firm D call. The CDR3 loop spans 15 amino acids. V was cut by 0 bases and J by 2 bases, with 12 bases left in between. Germline values: CDR1 SGDLS, CDR2 YYNGEE. The CDR3 spells CASSVAPGPAYEQYF. Here the CDR3 DNA reads TGTGCCAGCAGCGTAGCGCCTGGGCCAGCCTACGAGCAGTACTTC.

The chain uses TRBV19 and TRBJ1-2, with 8 positions matching TRBD1. V gave up 5 bases and J gave up 4 bases; unmatched junction bases: 18. This CDR3 has 18 residues. CDR1 is LNHDA, CDR2 SQIVND, per germline (reference sequence). Here the CDR3 reads CASSSTYLRDRSTYGYTF. In nucleotides, the CDR3 is TGTGCCAGTAGTTCAACATACCTCCGGGACAGGTCTACCTATGGCTACACCTTC.

The chain has TRBV2 and TRBJ1-5, with 7 positions matching TRBD1. In germline, CDR1 is SNHLY, CDR2 FYNNEI. The ends lost 7 bases at V and 2 bases at J; junction bases unmatched: 5. This CDR3 has 14 residues. This CDR3 reads CASTRTGGNQPQHF. CDR3 in DNA: TGTGCCAGCACCCGGACAGGAGGCAATCAGCCCCAGCATTTT.

V usage is TRBV15 and J usage is TRBJ1-1; tentatively, D is TRBD1 (5 bases). The ends were cut back, 0 bases at V and 5 bases at J, with 13 bases in the middle. Germline CDR1 reads LNHNV; CDR2 reads YYDKDF (reference sequence). The CDR3 consists of 15 residues. The CDR3 spells CATSRDGGGPTEAFF. The CDR3 nucleotides read TGTGCCACCAGCAGAGATGGGGGGGGTCCGACTGAAGCTTTCTTT.

V usage is TRBV7-2 and J usage is TRBJ2-1; the D gene is possibly TRBD1 (6 bases). Germline V gene data show CDR1 as SGHTA and CDR2 as FQGNSA. Trimming took off 2 bases at V and 5 bases at J, with 10 bases between the two ends. The CDR3 loop spans 14 amino acids. CDR3 bases: TGTGCCAGCAGCTTATGGTACAGGGACAATGAGCAGTTCTTC. Translation gives CASSLWYRDNEQFF.